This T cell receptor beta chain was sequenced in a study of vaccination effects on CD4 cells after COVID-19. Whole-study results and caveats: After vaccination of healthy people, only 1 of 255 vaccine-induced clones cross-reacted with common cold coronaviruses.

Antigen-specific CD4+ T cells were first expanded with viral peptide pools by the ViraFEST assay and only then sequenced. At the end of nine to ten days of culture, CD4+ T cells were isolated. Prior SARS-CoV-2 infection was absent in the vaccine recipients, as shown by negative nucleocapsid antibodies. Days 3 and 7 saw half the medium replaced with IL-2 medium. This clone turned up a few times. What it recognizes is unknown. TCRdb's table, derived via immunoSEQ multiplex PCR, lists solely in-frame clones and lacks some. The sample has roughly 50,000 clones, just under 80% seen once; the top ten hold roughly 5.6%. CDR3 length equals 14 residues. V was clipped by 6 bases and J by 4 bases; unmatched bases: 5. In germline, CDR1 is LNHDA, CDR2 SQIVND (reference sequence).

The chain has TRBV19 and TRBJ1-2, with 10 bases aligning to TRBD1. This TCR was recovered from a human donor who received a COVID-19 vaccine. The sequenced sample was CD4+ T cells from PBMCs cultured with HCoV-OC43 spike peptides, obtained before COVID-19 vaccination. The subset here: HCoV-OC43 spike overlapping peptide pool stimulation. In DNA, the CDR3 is TGTGCCAGTAGCAGGGACAGGGGTACCTATGGCTACACCTTC. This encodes CASSRDRGTYGYTF.